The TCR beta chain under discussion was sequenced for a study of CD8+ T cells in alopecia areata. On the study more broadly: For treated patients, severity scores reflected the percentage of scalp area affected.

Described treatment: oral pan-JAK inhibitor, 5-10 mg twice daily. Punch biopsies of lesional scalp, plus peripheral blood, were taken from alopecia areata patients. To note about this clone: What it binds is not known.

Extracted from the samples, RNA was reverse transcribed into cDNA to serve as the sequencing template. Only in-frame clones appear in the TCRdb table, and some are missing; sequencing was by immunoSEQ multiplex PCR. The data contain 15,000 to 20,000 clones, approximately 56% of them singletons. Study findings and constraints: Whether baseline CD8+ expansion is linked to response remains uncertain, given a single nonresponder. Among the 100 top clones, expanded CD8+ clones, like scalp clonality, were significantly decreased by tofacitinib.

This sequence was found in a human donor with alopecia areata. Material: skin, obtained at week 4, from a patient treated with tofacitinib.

The CDR3 is CASSQGQLPPWGYTF. CDR3 in DNA: TGTGCCAGCAGCCAAGGACAGCTACCCCCTTGGGGCTACACCTTC. The chain links TRBV13 to TRBJ1-2; TRBD1 might be the D (6 bases). V lost 5 bases and J 8 bases, leaving 21 bases between the germline ends. CDR3 length: 15 residues. Germline CDR1 PRHDT, CDR2 FYEKMQ (reference sequence).